The present T cell receptor (beta chain) was sequenced within a study of T-cell memory formation after mild COVID-19. TCRdb re-derived calls from the 5' RACE reads in MiXCR, one entry per CDR3 protein. The sample consists of just over 300,000 distinct CDR3 sequences, approximately 20% of them appearing once. There are a few counts of this clonotype. CDR1 is MNHEY and CDR2 is SMNVEV in the germline V gene (reference sequence). The CDR3 extends over 16 amino acids. Trimming shortened V by 0 bases and J by 3 bases, and 13 bases separated the two germline ends. This chain joins TRBV27 and TRBJ2-3, with D possibly being TRBD2 (6 bases). This clonotype was sampled from a young man who had mild COVID-19 (a few samples of this study predate the infection). Cell type and time point are not known. Sequenced: PBMCs or a T cell subset sorted from them (not recorded which). CDR3 DNA: TGTGCCAGCAGTTTATCCCTCCGCGCGGGGACAGATACGCAGTATTTT. Translating gives CASSLSLRAGTDTQYF.